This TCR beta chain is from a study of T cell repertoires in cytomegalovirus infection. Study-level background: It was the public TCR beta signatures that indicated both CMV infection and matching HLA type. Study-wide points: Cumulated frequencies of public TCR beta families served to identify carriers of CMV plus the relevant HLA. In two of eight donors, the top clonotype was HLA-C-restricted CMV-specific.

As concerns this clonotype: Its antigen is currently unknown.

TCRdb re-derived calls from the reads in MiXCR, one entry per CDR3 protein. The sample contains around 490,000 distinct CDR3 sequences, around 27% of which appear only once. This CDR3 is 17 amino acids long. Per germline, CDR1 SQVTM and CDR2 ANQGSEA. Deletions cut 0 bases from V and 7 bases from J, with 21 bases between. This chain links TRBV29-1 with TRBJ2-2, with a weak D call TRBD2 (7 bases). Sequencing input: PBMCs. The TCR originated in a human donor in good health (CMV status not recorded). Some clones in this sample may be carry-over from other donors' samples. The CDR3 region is CSVEDFRGRAGGGELFF. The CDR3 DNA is TGCAGCGTTGAAGATTTTAGGGGGAGGGCCGGGGGCGGGGAGCTGTTTTTT.